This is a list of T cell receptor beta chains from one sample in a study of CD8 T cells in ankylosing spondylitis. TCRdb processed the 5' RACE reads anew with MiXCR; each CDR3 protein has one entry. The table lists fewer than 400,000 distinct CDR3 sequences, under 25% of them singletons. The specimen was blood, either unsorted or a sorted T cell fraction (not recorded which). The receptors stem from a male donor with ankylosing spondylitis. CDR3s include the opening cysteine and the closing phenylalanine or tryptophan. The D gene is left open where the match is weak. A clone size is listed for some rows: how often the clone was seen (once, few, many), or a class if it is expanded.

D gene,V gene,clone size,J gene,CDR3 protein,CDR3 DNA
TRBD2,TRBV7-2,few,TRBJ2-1,CASSTTVAGGTYNEQFF,TGTGCCAGCAGCACGACCGTAGCGGGAGGCACCTACAATGAGCAGTTCTTC
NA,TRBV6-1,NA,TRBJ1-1,CASSLQGQPNTEAFF,TGTGCCAGCAGCCTCCAGGGACAACCGAACACTGAAGCTTTCTTT
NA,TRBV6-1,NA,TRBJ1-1,CASTTMRPNTEAFF,TGTGCCAGCACAACTATGAGGCCGAACACTGAAGCTTTCTTT
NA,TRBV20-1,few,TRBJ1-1,CRAAKNTEAFF,TGCAGGGCGGCGAAGAACACTGAAGCTTTCTTT
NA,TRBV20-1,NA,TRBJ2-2,CSAEYREKHFGELFF,TGCAGTGCTGAATACCGGGAGAAGCACTTCGGGGAGCTGTTTTTT
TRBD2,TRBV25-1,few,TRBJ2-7,CASSEIGSGRGREQYF,TGTGCCAGCAGTGAAATAGGGAGCGGGAGGGGACGCGAGCAGTACTTC
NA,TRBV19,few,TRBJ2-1,CASSMQGRGEQFF,TGTGCCAGTAGTATGCAGGGAAGAGGTGAGCAGTTCTTC
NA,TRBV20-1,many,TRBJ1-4,CSARDHVVEGHEKLFF,TGCAGTGCTAGAGATCACGTGGTTGAGGGACATGAAAAACTGTTTTTT
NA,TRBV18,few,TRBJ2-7,CASSPEQAHEQYF,TGTGCCAGCTCACCAGAACAGGCCCACGAGCAGTACTTC
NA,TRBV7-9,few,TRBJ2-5,CASSLELNTLAQYF,TGTGCCAGCAGCTTAGAATTGAATACGTTGGCCCAGTACTTC
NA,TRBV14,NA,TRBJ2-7,CASSPQKIRQYF,TGTGCCAGCAGCCCACAAAAGATTCGGCAGTACTTC
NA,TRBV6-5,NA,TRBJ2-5,CASSYSVGETQYF,TGTGCCAGCAGTTACTCGGTGGGAGAGACCCAGTACTTC
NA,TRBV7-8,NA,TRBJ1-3,CASSFLTGGVGNTIYF,TGTGCCAGCAGCTTCCTTACAGGAGGCGTTGGAAACACCATATATTTT
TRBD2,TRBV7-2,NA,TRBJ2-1,CASRNRLAGVGNEQFF,TGTGCCAGCAGGAATAGACTAGCGGGAGTCGGCAATGAGCAGTTCTTC
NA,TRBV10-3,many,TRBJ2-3,CAISEWGDTQYF,TGTGCCATCAGTGAGTGGGGGGATACGCAGTATTTT
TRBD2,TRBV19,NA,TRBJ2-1,CATRPSGRALYNEQFF,TGTGCGACCCGCCCTAGCGGGAGGGCCCTCTACAATGAGCAGTTCTTC
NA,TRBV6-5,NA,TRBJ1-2,CASRSPGLGYTF,TGTGCCAGCAGAAGCCCAGGACTCGGCTACACCTTC
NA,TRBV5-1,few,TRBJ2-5,CASSPTSAGETQYF,TGCGCCAGCAGCCCGACCTCAGCGGGAGAGACCCAGTACTTC
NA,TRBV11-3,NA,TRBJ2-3,CASSPGAGTTDTQYF,TGTGCCAGCAGCCCGGGGGCAGGCACCACAGATACGCAGTATTTT
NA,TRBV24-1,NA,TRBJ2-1,CATSDPRGDSNNEQFF,TGTGCCACCAGTGACCCCCGAGGGGATTCCAACAATGAGCAGTTCTTC
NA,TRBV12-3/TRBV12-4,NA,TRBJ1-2,CASSLAGQEANYGYTF,TGTGCCAGCAGTTTAGCGGGGCAGGAAGCTAACTATGGCTACACCTTC
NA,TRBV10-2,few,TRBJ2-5,CASSELGQGSQETQYF,TGCGCCAGCAGTGAGTTGGGTCAGGGGAGCCAAGAGACCCAGTACTTC
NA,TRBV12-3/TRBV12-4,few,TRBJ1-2,CASSLRGAGAGYTF,TGTGCCAGCAGCCTGCGGGGGGCAGGGGCTGGCTACACCTTC
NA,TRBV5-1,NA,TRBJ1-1,CASSLEGVPEAFF,TGCGCCAGCAGCTTGGAGGGGGTTCCTGAAGCTTTCTTT
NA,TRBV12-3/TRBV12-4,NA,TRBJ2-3,CASTSRDTQYF,TGTGCCAGCACCTCTAGAGATACGCAGTATTTT
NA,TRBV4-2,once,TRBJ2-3,CASSQTWAPTDTQYF,TGTGCCAGCAGCCAGACCTGGGCACCCACAGATACGCAGTATTTT
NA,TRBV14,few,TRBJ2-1,CASSQVGLGNEQFF,TGTGCCAGCAGCCAAGTTGGATTAGGCAATGAGCAGTTCTTC
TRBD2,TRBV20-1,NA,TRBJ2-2,CSARGGLAVNTGELFF,TGCAGTGCTAGGGGGGGACTAGCGGTAAACACCGGGGAGCTGTTTTTT
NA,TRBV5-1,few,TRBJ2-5,CASSSRVGETQYF,TGCGCCAGCAGCTCAAGGGTAGGGGAGACCCAGTACTTC
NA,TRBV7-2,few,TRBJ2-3,CASSRSIGADTQYF,TGTGCCAGCAGCCGGAGCATAGGGGCAGATACGCAGTATTTT
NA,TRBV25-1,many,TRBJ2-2,CASSPQANTGELFF,TGTGCCAGCAGTCCACAGGCGAACACCGGGGAGCTGTTTTTT
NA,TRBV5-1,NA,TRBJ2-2,CASRPRTENTGELFF,TGCGCCAGCAGACCGCGGACGGAGAACACCGGGGAGCTGTTTTTT
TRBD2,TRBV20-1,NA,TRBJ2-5,CSAKAGETQYF,TGCAGTGCTAAAGCGGGGGAGACCCAGTACTTC
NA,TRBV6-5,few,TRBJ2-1,CASSYLFVGGRIDEQFF,TGTGCCAGCAGTTACCTCTTTGTTGGGGGTAGGATCGATGAGCAGTTCTTC
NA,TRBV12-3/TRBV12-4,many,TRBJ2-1,CASSTVYNEQFF,TGTGCCAGCAGCACCGTCTACAATGAGCAGTTCTTC
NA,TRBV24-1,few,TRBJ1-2,CATSDLGGRNYGYTF,TGTGCCACCAGTGATTTGGGGGGTAGGAACTATGGCTACACCTTC
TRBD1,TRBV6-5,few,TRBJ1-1,CASSYRTGEAFF,TGTGCCAGCAGTTACCGGACAGGGGAAGCTTTCTTT
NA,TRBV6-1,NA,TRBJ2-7,CASSRTLTLMGSYEQYF,TGTGCCAGCAGTCGAACCTTAACCTTGATGGGGTCCTACGAGCAGTACTTC
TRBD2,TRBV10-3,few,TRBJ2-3,CATRLAGDSDTQYF,TGTGCCACCAGACTAGCGGGAGACTCAGATACGCAGTATTTT
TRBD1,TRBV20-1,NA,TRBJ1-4,CSARDLDRVTEKLFF,TGCAGTGCTAGAGACCTCGACAGGGTTACTGAAAAACTGTTTTTT
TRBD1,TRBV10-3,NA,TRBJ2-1,CAISSGGTGVYNEQFF,TGTGCCATCAGTTCCGGAGGGACAGGGGTCTACAATGAGCAGTTCTTC
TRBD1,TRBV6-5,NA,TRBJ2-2,CASSYYRDRGTGELFF,TGTGCCAGCAGTTACTACCGGGACAGGGGCACCGGGGAGCTGTTTTTT
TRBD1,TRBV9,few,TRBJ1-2,CASSGQGANYGYTF,TGTGCCAGCAGCGGACAGGGAGCTAACTATGGCTACACCTTC
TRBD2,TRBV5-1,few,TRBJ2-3,CASSLGVGSGLAGETQYF,TGCGCCAGCAGCTTGGGGGTTGGATCGGGACTAGCGGGAGAGACGCAGTATTTT
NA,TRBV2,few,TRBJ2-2,CASTGGRRAGELFF,TGTGCCAGCACCGGGGGCCGAAGGGCCGGGGAGCTGTTTTTT
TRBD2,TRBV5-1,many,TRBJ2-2,CASKFLPGLEAGELFF,TGCGCCAGCAAATTTCTCCCGGGACTAGAAGCCGGGGAGCTGTTTTTT
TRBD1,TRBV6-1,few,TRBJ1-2,CASLAGQGRLSVYGYTF,TGTGCCAGCCTGGCGGGACAGGGGAGGTTAAGCGTCTATGGCTACACCTTC
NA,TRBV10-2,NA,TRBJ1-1,CASSELVVGEAFF,TGCGCCAGCAGTGAATTGGTGGTAGGAGAAGCTTTCTTT
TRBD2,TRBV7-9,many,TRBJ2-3,CASSLNLREGVTQYF,TGTGCCAGCAGCCTAAATCTGCGGGAGGGCGTTACGCAGTATTTT
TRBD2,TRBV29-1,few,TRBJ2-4,CSVDSSGDKNIQYF,TGCAGCGTTGACTCTAGCGGAGACAAAAACATTCAGTACTTC